The entry that follows covers one TCR beta chain sequence. The sample comes from a study of blood T cells in healthy people across ages. Alongside a J-beta primer mix, a sample-barcoded 5' primer served in a second PCR lasting roughly 6 to 11 cycles. Each cDNA was tagged by a template-switch adaptor containing 12 random nucleotides. TCRdb re-called the 5' RACE reads through MiXCR, storing one row per CDR3 protein. The sample yields fewer than 2,000,000 distinct CDR3 sequences, approximately 32% seen once. V lost 0 bases and J 3 bases, leaving 19 bases between the germline ends. CDR3 size: 17 residues. CDR1 is SGDLS, CDR2 YYNGEE, per germline.

This receptor was identified in a woman aged 25 to 39 in good health. The sample was blood. The chain recombines TRBV9 with TRBJ2-7; D might be TRBD2 (6 bases). The CDR3 DNA sequence: TGTGCCAGCAGCGTAGAATCGGCGGAAAGCGGGTTCTACGAGCAGTACTTC. Its translation: CASSVESAESGFYEQYF.